This T cell receptor beta chain was obtained from a study of T cells after posttransplantation cyclophosphamide. Germline CDR1 and CDR2: ENHRY and SYGVKD. Trimming took 6 bases from V and 6 from J; bases not matched to a gene: 7. CDR3 size: 14 residues. The protocol was immunoSEQ multiplex PCR, while the TCRdb copy is restricted to in-frame clones and leaves out a portion. The sample includes some 40,000 clones, none of them occurring once. General study points: After PTCy, TRB diversity resembled that of CNI/methotrexate controls. Blood and skin or GI T cell repertoires showed limited TRB overlap. Donor-recipient repertoire similarity was low at 1-2 months, rising over year one.

This clone ranks as medium-sized. What it recognizes is unknown. This sequence originates from a man aged 35 to 55 in good health, CMV-negative, and a related stem cell transplant donor. Sequenced: PBMCs. V gene TRBV10-3 combines with J gene TRBJ2-7; 11 bases are shared with TRBD1. CDR3 bases: TGTGCCATCAGCTTTGGGACAGGGGGTTCCGAGCAGTACTTC. Its translation is CAISFGTGGSEQYF.